These 25 T cell receptor beta chains share one sample of origin, sequenced in a study of T cell repertoires in cytomegalovirus infection. Each CDR3 protein is one row after TCRdb ran MiXCR on the reads. The table shows 51,000 or so distinct CDR3 sequences, with 20% occurring only once. No antigen has been assigned to these receptors. Sample: CD8+ T cells from cultured PBMCs, taken from culture after CMV antigen stimulation. The receptor set was obtained from a human donor in good health (CMV status not recorded). Some clones in this sample may be carry-over from other donors' samples.

The chain employs TRBV30 and TRBJ1-1; D is perhaps TRBD1 (6 bases). Per the germline V gene, CDR1 is GTSNPN and CDR2 is SVGIG (reference sequence). V lost 3 bases to trimming and J lost 1 base, with 9 bases between them. This CDR3 has 13 residues. DNA for the CDR3: TGTGCCTGGAGGGTACAGGGGAACACTGAAGCTTTCTTT. Protein: CAWRVQGNTEAFF.

The chain uses TRBV5-6 and TRBJ2-7, with 9 nucleotides matching TRBD1. V shed 4 bases and J 3 bases; nucleotides not matched to a gene: 11. Per the germline V gene, CDR1 is SGHDT and CDR2 is YYEEEE. The CDR3 totals 16 residues. The CDR3 here is CASSTEGQGKNYEQYF. The CDR3 nucleotides read TGTGCCAGCAGCACAGAGGGACAGGGAAAGAACTACGAGCAGTACTTC.

This clonotype was counted ten times or more. V usage is TRBV7-2 and J usage is TRBJ2-1; a possible D gene is TRBD2 (6 bases). The CDR3 is 15 amino acids. The V gene lost 3 bases and the J gene lost 4 bases, with 13 bases spanning the gap. Germline-derived CDR1 and CDR2 are SGHTA and FQGNSA. CDR3: CASSFRGGYYNEQFF. The DNA of the CDR3 is TGTGCCAGCAGCTTTAGAGGAGGGTATTACAATGAGCAGTTCTTC.

This clonotype has only a few counts. The chain uses TRBV7-6 and TRBJ2-1, with unresolved D. Per germline, CDR1 SGHVS and CDR2 FNYEAQ. CDR3 length: 12 residues. V was pared by 5 bases and J by 8 bases, with 10 bases between. The CDR3 spells CASSPKVYEQFF. As DNA, the CDR3 is TGTGCCAGCAGCCCGAAAGTGTATGAGCAGTTCTTC.

This clonotype appeared a few times. The chain uses TRBV6-2 or TRBV6-3 and TRBJ2-1; TRBD2 aligns across 10 bases. The V gene end was trimmed by 4 bases and the J gene end by 5 bases; junction bases not matched to a gene: 11. Germline V CDR1 and CDR2: MNHEY, SVGEGT. The CDR3 runs to 17 residues. CDR3 sequence: CASSSGLAVRGDNEQFF. In DNA, the CDR3 is TGTGCCAGCAGTTCCGGACTAGCGGTTCGAGGGGACAATGAGCAGTTCTTC.

This clonotype appeared a few times. Mismatch with germline at one junction end may stem from a read error. J is TRBJ2-7 and V is TRBV7-2; D unclear. There are 12 residues in the CDR3. Germline values: CDR1 SGHTA, CDR2 FQGNSA. The CDR3 DNA is TGTGCCAGCAGCTATTACTCCTATGAGCAGTACTTC. Translating it yields CASSYYSYEQYF.

This clonotype turned up a few times. CDR3 loop: CASSPDTGNYEQYF. In DNA, the CDR3 is TGTGCCAGCAGTCCTGATACAGGGAACTACGAGCAGTACTTC. The V gene is TRBV12-3 or TRBV12-4, the J gene TRBJ2-7; possible D gene TRBD1, 6 bases. This CDR3 has 14 residues. V was pared by 5 bases and J by 3 bases, with 14 bases between.

The chain employs TRBV6-5 and TRBJ2-2; D unclear. The V gene's germline CDR1 is MNHEY and CDR2 SVGAGI. CDR3 size: 15 residues. Deletions cut 0 bases from V and 1 base from J, with 6 bases between. CDR3 bases: TGTGCCAGCAGTTACTCGATAGTGAACACCGGGGAGCTGTTTTTT. Translating it yields CASSYSIVNTGELFF.

The chain links TRBV7-3 to TRBJ2-3; D could derive from TRBD1 or TRBD2 (5 bases each). The CDR3 has 15 amino acids. The V and J ends lost 5 bases and 3 bases respectively, with 15 bases between them. The germline gives CDR1 SGHTA, CDR2 FQGTGA. CDR3 bases: TGTGCCAGCAGCGAAGGGGTGGGGGTAACAGATACGCAGTATTTT. Translated, it gives CASSEGVGVTDTQYF.

In this sample, this clonotype turned up a few times. V is TRBV6-1 and J is TRBJ1-1; D is ambiguous. The V end lost 5 bases, the J end lost 0 bases, and 16 bases lay between the germline ends. Per the germline V gene, CDR1 is MNHNS and CDR2 is SASEGT. The CDR3 runs 16 residues. CDR3 sequence reads: CASSKSFREMNTEAFF. The DNA for the CDR3 is TGTGCCAGCAGTAAGTCCTTTAGGGAAATGAACACTGAAGCTTTCTTT.

This clonotype appeared a few times. The rearrangement joins TRBV18 to TRBJ1-4, with a tentative D call TRBD1 (5 bases). Germline V lookup: CDR1 KGHSH, CDR2 LQKENI. This CDR3 contains 16 residues. Trimming removed 4 bases from V and 4 bases from J, with 16 bases in between. CDR3 DNA sequence: TGTGCCAGCTCACTGGAGGAGACAGCTGATAATGAAAAACTGTTTTTT. Translating gives CASSLEETADNEKLFF.

This clonotype was counted only a few times. V is TRBV19 and J is TRBJ1-1; 11 nucleotides align to TRBD1. In germline, CDR1 is LNHDA, CDR2 SQIVND (reference sequence). The CDR3 spans 15 residues. V gave up 9 bases and J gave up 4 bases; unmatched junction bases: 10. The CDR3: CASQIRGTGGTEAFF. As DNA, the CDR3 is TGTGCCAGCCAGATAAGAGGGACAGGGGGCACTGAAGCTTTCTTT.

This clonotype has only a few counts. This chain joins TRBV4-2 and TRBJ1-1; 10 nucleotides align to TRBD1. The junction had 6 bases not matched to a gene; V was cut back by 4 bases and J by 4 bases. Germline loops: CDR1 LGHNA, CDR2 YNFKEQ. CDR3 size: 15 residues. CDR3 residues: CASSPPRTGGTEAFF. CDR3 bases: TGTGCCAGCAGCCCCCCTAGGACAGGGGGCACTGAAGCTTTCTTT.

The V call is TRBV7-8, the J call TRBJ1-2; no clear D. The length of the CDR3 is 15 residues. Trimming removed 0 bases at V and 2 bases at J, with 10 bases between. Germline CDR1 and CDR2: SGHVS and FQNEAQ. The CDR3 loop is CASSLARWENYGYTF. As DNA, the CDR3 is TGTGCCAGCAGCTTAGCGCGATGGGAAAACTATGGCTACACCTTC.

This clonotype was counted a few times. The chain joins TRBV7-9 to TRBJ2-7, with 8 bases fitting TRBD1. This CDR3 contains 17 residues. CDR1 SEHNR and CDR2 FQNEAQ come from the germline V gene (reference sequence). V was clipped by 5 bases and J by 3 bases; unmatched bases: 15. As DNA, the CDR3 is TGTGCCAGCAGCACCCTTGGGACAGGAAGGATCGGCTACGAGCAGTACTTC. As protein: CASSTLGTGRIGYEQYF.

The chain recombines TRBV10-3 with TRBJ1-1; TRBD1 might be the D (5 bases). The CDR3 has 14 amino acids. Looked up from germline, CDR1 is ENHRY and CDR2 is SYGVKD. Trimming took 3 bases from V and 5 from J, leaving 13 bases between them. CDR3 protein: CAISETGGGTEAFF. CDR3 coding DNA: TGTGCCATCAGTGAAACGGGGGGGGGGACTGAAGCTTTCTTT.

This clonotype was detected a few times. The chain has TRBV6-1 and TRBJ1-5, with D hard to call. Trimming pared 3 bases from V and 6 bases from J, leaving 9 bases between. Germline V CDR1 and CDR2: MNHNS, SASEGT. The length of the CDR3 is 13 residues. The CDR3 DNA reads TGTGCCAGCAGTGACTGGGGAAGTCAGCCCCAGCATTTT. The encoded protein is CASSDWGSQPQHF.

This clonotype occurred a few times. The V gene is TRBV6-6, the J gene TRBJ2-1; the D is unclear. This CDR3 is built from 14 residues. Germline CDR1 is MNHNY and CDR2 is SVGAGI (reference sequence). V lost 1 base to trimming and J lost 7 bases, with 11 bases between them. The CDR3 spells CASSYLPSLNEQFF. The CDR3 DNA follows: TGTGCCAGCAGTTACTTACCTAGTCTGAATGAGCAGTTCTTC.

The chain carries TRBV6-2 or TRBV6-3 and TRBJ2-7, with TRBD1 matching 7 bases. The CDR3 consists of 15 residues. Unmatched junction bases numbered 8, after V lost 6 bases and J lost 0 bases. Germline V gives CDR1 MNHEY, CDR2 SVGEGT. The DNA of the CDR3 is TGTGCCAGCAGGGATGGGACAGCCTTCTCCTACGAGCAGTACTTC. Amino acids: CASRDGTAFSYEQYF.

This clonotype was detected a few times. The V gene is TRBV4-1, the J gene TRBJ1-2, with D possibly TRBD1 on 6 matching bases. Germline V gene sequence: CDR1 MGHRA, CDR2 YSYEKL. The CDR3 contains 17 residues. V was pared by 3 bases and J by 6 bases, with 23 bases between. The CDR3 DNA follows: TGCGCCAGCAGCCATCCCTTTTCAGGGGATATCAGTAATGGCTACACCTTC. Translated, it gives CASSHPFSGDISNGYTF.

The chain recombines TRBV6-5 with TRBJ2-5; D may be TRBD2 (6 bases). CDR1 and CDR2 (germline): MNHEY, SVGAGI. Between the trimmed V and J ends, which lost 2 bases and 2 bases, there was a span of 18 bases. CDR3 length: 17 residues. CDR3 loop: CASSYRMEGWGQETQYF. In DNA, the CDR3 is TGTGCCAGCAGTTACCGAATGGAGGGGTGGGGGCAAGAGACCCAGTACTTC.

This clonotype was detected many times. This chain connects TRBV6-2 or TRBV6-3 to TRBJ2-1, with TRBD2 matching 12 bases. CDR3 size: 15 residues. Germline V gives CDR1 MNHEY, CDR2 SVGEGT. V was clipped by 5 bases and J by 8 bases; unmatched bases: 7. CDR3 bases: TGTGCCAGCAGTCCTAGCGGGGGGGCCTCGGATGAGCAGTTCTTC. Translation: CASSPSGGASDEQFF.

This chain uses TRBV27 with TRBJ2-1; TRBD2 might be the D (7 bases). Germline CDR1 MNHEY, CDR2 SMNVEV (reference sequence). Trimming removed 5 bases at V and 8 bases at J, with 19 bases between. The CDR3 extends over 15 amino acids. CDR3 residues: CASSPTEGGGDEQFF. The CDR3 DNA is TGTGCCAGCAGTCCTACCGAAGGGGGGGGAGATGAGCAGTTCTTC.

This chain links TRBV28 with TRBJ1-5; D not certain. V lost 1 base and J lost 3, with 13 bases in between. Germline assignment: CDR1 MDHEN and CDR2 SYDVKM. This CDR3 has 16 residues. The CDR3 sequence: CASSLSSDGDNQPQHF. The CDR3 DNA reads as TGTGCCAGCAGTTTATCGTCGGACGGCGACAATCAGCCCCAGCATTTT.

The chain has TRBV28 and TRBJ2-3, with 13 positions matching TRBD2. V lost 10 bases, J lost 1 base, and 14 bases stayed unmatched. The CDR3 runs 18 residues. Germline V lookup: CDR1 MDHEN, CDR2 SYDVKM. The CDR3 coding sequence is TGTGCCACCCTCGGGACTAGCGGGGACGCGGGACGCACAGATACGCAGTATTTT. Translating it yields CATLGTSGDAGRTDTQYF.